This entry features one T cell receptor (beta chain) sequence. What it recognizes is unknown. Following extraction, RNA underwent reverse transcription to cDNA, which served as the sequencing template. TCRdb's table, derived via immunoSEQ multiplex PCR, lists solely in-frame clones and lacks some. The repertoire includes 95,000 to 110,000 clones, around 59% of them detected once, and around 9% sits in the top ten. These data come from a study of CD8+ T cells in alopecia areata. Study outcomes and limitations: Scalp sample data also include resident alphabeta T cells from normal skin. Lesional scalp, especially alopecia totalis/universalis, showed higher clonality than normal scalp.

Germline V lookup: CDR1 MGHDK, CDR2 SYGVNS. This CDR3 contains 16 residues. V dropped 1 base and J dropped 2 bases, with 13 bases sitting between them. Sequencing was carried out using CD4+ T cells sorted from blood. The rearrangement links TRBV25-1 to TRBJ2-3, with TRBD2 as a possible D gene (6 bases). The TCR sequence derives from a human donor in good health. The CDR3: CASSEWRGSSTDTQYF. The DNA for the CDR3 is TGTGCCAGCAGTGAATGGCGGGGTAGTTCCACAGATACGCAGTATTTT.